The rows below give T cell receptor beta chains drawn from one sample of a study of blood T cell repertoires in COVID-19. Profiling relied on immunoSEQ multiplex PCR, and the TCRdb table lists in-frame clones only, not all of them. The table includes 110,000 or so clones, approximately 90% detected once. The sequenced sample was peripheral blood. Receptors were obtained from a woman in her seventies who had recovered from COVID-19. Both conserved end residues are part of each CDR3. Each record gives: V gene, J gene, D gene, CDR3 length, clone size, CDR3 protein, CDR3 DNA. A D gene is named only where the DNA matches it firmly. Size is stated for part of the rows, as once, few or many counts, or as a class when the clone is expanded.

V: TRBV3-1/TRBV3-2; J: TRBJ2-1; D: TRBD2; length: 16; size: NA; CDR3: CASSQESRGRFNEQFF; DNA: TGTGCCAGCAGCCAAGAATCCCGCGGGAGATTCAATGAGCAGTTCTTC
V: TRBV28; J: TRBJ1-2; D: NA; length: 11; size: NA; CDR3: CASSEQIGYTF; DNA: TGTGCCAGCAGCGAACAGATTGGCTACACCTTC
V: TRBV5-6; J: TRBJ2-1; D: TRBD1; length: 16; size: medium-sized; CDR3: CASSWTPGQGYGEQFF; DNA: TGTGCCAGCAGCTGGACCCCGGGACAGGGGTATGGTGAGCAGTTCTTC
V: TRBV18; J: TRBJ2-1; D: NA; length: 15; size: few; CDR3: CASSPNMGLYNEQFF; DNA: TGTGCCAGCTCACCAAATATGGGACTCTACAATGAGCAGTTCTTC
V: TRBV29-1; J: TRBJ1-5; D: NA; length: 12; size: NA; CDR3: CSVRGGSGPQHF; DNA: TGCAGCGTCCGCGGGGGGTCAGGGCCCCAGCATTTT
V: TRBV7-9; J: TRBJ1-1; D: TRBD1; length: 19; size: NA; CDR3: CASSLVGETGIGMNTEAFF; DNA: TGTGCCAGCAGCTTAGTCGGGGAGACAGGGATCGGGATGAACACTGAAGCTTTCTTT
V: TRBV4-2; J: TRBJ2-1; D: TRBD1; length: 15; size: NA; CDR3: CASSPRTGGINEQFF; DNA: TGTGCCAGCAGCCCCCGGACAGGGGGGATCAATGAGCAGTTCTTC
V: TRBV19; J: TRBJ2-3; D: TRBD2; length: 18; size: NA; CDR3: CATARLAGLISRTDTQYF; DNA: TGTGCCACTGCACGACTAGCGGGGTTAATAAGTCGCACAGATACGCAGTATTTT
V: TRBV30; J: TRBJ2-7; D: NA; length: 13; size: NA; CDR3: CAWSVQTGYEQYF; DNA: TGTGCCTGGAGTGTACAAACGGGCTACGAGCAGTACTTC
V: TRBV28; J: TRBJ2-7; D: TRBD2; length: 15; size: NA; CDR3: CASSSRTSGLYEQYF; DNA: TGTGCCAGCAGTTCGCGGACTAGCGGACTCTACGAGCAGTACTTC
V: TRBV21-1; J: TRBJ1-5; D: NA; length: 11; size: NA; CDR3: CASTKRVPQHF; DNA: TGTGCCAGCACTAAACGGGTGCCCCAGCATTTT
V: TRBV5-4; J: TRBJ2-1; D: TRBD2; length: 15; size: NA; CDR3: CASSKSGRGKNEQFF; DNA: TGTGCCAGCAGTAAAAGCGGGAGGGGAAAAAATGAGCAGTTCTTC
V: TRBV6-5; J: TRBJ1-1; D: NA; length: 15; size: NA; CDR3: CASSYGAKGNTEAFF; DNA: TGTGCCAGCAGTTACGGGGCCAAGGGAAACACTGAAGCTTTCTTT
V: TRBV7-3; J: TRBJ2-6; D: NA; length: 16; size: NA; CDR3: CASSLGQFSGANVLTF; DNA: TGTGCCAGCAGCTTAGGGCAATTCTCTGGGGCCAACGTCCTGACTTTC
V: TRBV7-3; J: TRBJ2-3; D: TRBD2; length: 16; size: once; CDR3: CASSPRVAGARDTQYF; DNA: TGTGCCAGCAGTCCCCGAGTAGCGGGCGCGAGAGATACGCAGTATTTT
V: TRBV6-1; J: TRBJ1-2; D: TRBD1; length: 14; size: NA; CDR3: CASSGRDRVYGYTF; DNA: TGTGCCAGCAGTGGCCGGGACAGGGTCTATGGCTACACCTTC
V: TRBV7-2; J: TRBJ2-3; D: NA; length: 14; size: NA; CDR3: CASSLYTSTDTQYF; DNA: TGTGCCAGCAGCTTATACACGAGCACAGATACGCAGTATTTT
V: TRBV18; J: TRBJ2-3; D: TRBD1; length: 16; size: NA; CDR3: CASSTTGASSTDTQYF; DNA: TGTGCCAGCTCAACTACAGGGGCGTCTAGCACAGATACGCAGTATTTT
V: TRBV27; J: TRBJ1-2; D: NA; length: 13; size: NA; CDR3: CASSFGQGYGYTF; DNA: TGTGCCAGCAGTTTCGGCCAGGGATATGGCTACACCTTC
V: TRBV19; J: TRBJ2-5; D: NA; length: 13; size: NA; CDR3: CASSMGRAETQYF; DNA: TGTGCCAGTAGTATGGGCAGGGCAGAGACCCAGTACTTC
V: TRBV12-5; J: TRBJ1-1; D: TRBD1; length: 17; size: NA; CDR3: CASGSGFGTGLNTEAFF; DNA: TGTGCTAGTGGTTCCGGATTCGGGACAGGTTTGAACACTGAAGCTTTCTTT
V: TRBV5-4; J: TRBJ2-3; D: TRBD2; length: 16; size: once; CDR3: CASSLRLAGTTDTQYF; DNA: TGTGCCAGCAGCTTGAGGCTAGCGGGGACAACAGATACGCAGTATTTT
V: TRBV11-2; J: TRBJ2-7; D: TRBD1; length: 15; size: NA; CDR3: CASSPTGTGVYEQYF; DNA: TGTGCCAGCAGCCCCACCGGGACAGGGGTCTACGAGCAGTACTTC
V: TRBV4-3; J: TRBJ2-7; D: NA; length: 15; size: NA; CDR3: CASSQGMAGSYEQYF; DNA: TGCGCCAGCAGCCAAGGAATGGCAGGGTCGTACGAGCAGTACTTC
V: TRBV10-3; J: TRBJ1-1; D: NA; length: 12; size: NA; CDR3: CAISTRDTEAFF; DNA: TGTGCCATCAGTACCCGGGACACTGAAGCTTTCTTT
V: TRBV4-3; J: TRBJ2-3; D: TRBD2; length: 19; size: NA; CDR3: CASSQDVPNTGRGTDTQYF; DNA: TGCGCCAGCAGCCAAGATGTACCAAACACGGGGCGGGGGACAGATACGCAGTATTTT
V: TRBV3-1/TRBV3-2; J: TRBJ2-3; D: NA; length: 13; size: NA; CDR3: CASSRFSVDTQYF; DNA: TGTGCCAGCAGCCGCTTCTCGGTTGATACGCAGTATTTT
V: TRBV5-1; J: TRBJ2-1; D: TRBD2; length: 15; size: NA; CDR3: CASSFAGTSTGEQFF; DNA: TGCGCCAGCAGTTTCGCCGGGACTAGCACCGGTGAGCAGTTCTTC
V: TRBV9; J: TRBJ2-3; D: TRBD2; length: 16; size: few; CDR3: CASSVGLANIADTQYF; DNA: TGTGCCAGCAGCGTAGGACTAGCCAACATCGCAGATACGCAGTATTTT